Each of the 25 T cell receptor beta chains below was sequenced from the same sample in a study of Graves' ophthalmopathy and Graves' hyperthyroidism. RNA transcripts yielded amplified TCR beta CDR3 regions. HTBI primers served in a first-round RT-PCR, which a second-round multiplex PCR followed. From the multiplex PCR reads, TCRdb called clonotypes with MiXCR, one entry per CDR3 protein. This sample yields hundreds of thousands of distinct CDR3 sequences, of which 13% to 15% are seen a single time; 8% to 10% belongs to the top ten. Sample: blood. The receptors here all came from a woman under 40 with Graves' ophthalmopathy.

This clonotype was recorded at least ten times. This sequence joins TRBV7-2 and TRBJ1-2; TRBD1 is a possible D gene (5 bases). The germline gives CDR1 SGHTA, CDR2 FQGNSA. V was shortened by 2 bases and J by 0 bases, with 10 bases between the two germline ends. This CDR3 has 15 residues. Written as DNA, the CDR3 is TGTGCCAGCAGCTTAAGGACACACGCTAACTATGGCTACACCTTC. Residues: CASSLRTHANYGYTF.

This clonotype was recorded many times. The chain combines TRBV12-3 or TRBV12-4 with TRBJ2-5; D is ambiguous. Trimming cost V 5 bases and J 5 bases, with 18 bases left between them. The CDR3 length is 15 residues. Here the CDR3 reads CASSPGTPPPETQYF. DNA of the CDR3: TGTGCCAGCAGTCCCGGAACCCCACCACCTGAGACCCAGTACTTC.

The CDR3 DNA follows: TGCAGCGTTGCCGGGGTCCATGGCTACACCTTC. This gives the protein CSVAGVHGYTF. V usage is TRBV29-1 and J usage is TRBJ1-2; D uncertain. In germline, CDR1 is SQVTM, CDR2 ANQGSEA. V lost 4 bases and J lost 6, with 9 bases in between. This CDR3 contains 11 residues.

This clonotype was seen repeatedly, ten times or more. The chain combines TRBV27 with TRBJ1-1; 9 bases map to TRBD1. Germline V CDR1 and CDR2: MNHEY, SMNVEV (reference sequence). This CDR3 comprises 13 residues. J was trimmed by 6 bases and V by 4 bases; bases with no gene match: 3. CDR3 DNA: TGTGCCAGCAGTTCCGGGACAGGGTCTGAAGCTTTCTTT. This codes for CASSSGTGSEAFF.

V gene TRBV3-1 combines with J gene TRBJ2-7; 11 nucleotides line up with TRBD1. The CDR3 consists of 14 residues. V shed 4 bases, J shed 6 bases, and the junction held 5 bases outside the gene matches. The V gene's germline CDR1 is LGHDT and CDR2 YNNKEL (reference sequence). CDR3 nucleotides: TGTGCCAGCAGCCCCGGGACAGGGGGTATCGAGCAGTACTTC. Protein sequence: CASSPGTGGIEQYF.

This clonotype was seen a single time. The J gene is TRBJ1-2, the V gene TRBV6-1; 7 bases map to TRBD1. V lost 4 bases to trimming and J lost 4 bases; unmatched junction nucleotides: 12. The germline V gene has CDR1 MNHNS and CDR2 SASEGT. The CDR3 loop spans 16 amino acids. CDR3 residues: CASSGFVRDSPYGYTF. The DNA of the CDR3 is TGTGCCAGCAGTGGGTTTGTCCGGGACAGCCCCTATGGCTACACCTTC.

This clonotype was recorded at least ten times. The chain has TRBV6-2 or TRBV6-3 and TRBJ1-1; perhaps TRBD1 as D (6 bases). Per the germline V gene, CDR1 is MNHEY and CDR2 is SVGEGT. The CDR3 is 16 residues long. The ends were cut back, 3 bases at V and 7 bases at J, with 21 bases in the middle. This CDR3 reads CASSYGPRLGGGEAFF. CDR3 DNA sequence: TGTGCCAGCAGTTATGGGCCGAGGTTGGGGGGCGGTGAAGCTTTCTTT.

Ten or more counts support this clonotype. V and J are TRBV6-1 and TRBJ1-6; D gene uncertain. This CDR3 is 16 amino acids long. V lost 0 bases, J lost 1 base, and 7 bases lay in between. Germline CDR1 is MNHNS and CDR2 is SASEGT. As DNA, the CDR3 is TGTGCCAGCAGTGAAGCGGCGGGTTCCTATAATTCACCCCTCCACTTT. This encodes CASSEAAGSYNSPLHF.

This clonotype was found many times. The genes are TRBV14 and TRBJ2-5; D is possibly TRBD1 (6 bases). V was shortened by 4 bases and J by 2 bases, with 14 bases between the two germline ends. The CDR3 spans 15 residues. Germline V CDR1 and CDR2: SGHDN, FVKESK. CDR3 sequence (DNA): TGTGCCAGCAGCCTTCTGCGGACAGCGCAAGAGACCCAGTACTTC. Translation gives CASSLLRTAQETQYF.

The gene calls are TRBV6-2 or TRBV6-3 and TRBJ2-2, with 9 bases identical to TRBD1. The CDR3 spans 15 residues. V lost 6 bases to trimming and J lost 4 bases; unmatched junction nucleotides: 6. Germline CDR1 and CDR2: MNHEY and SVGEGT. The CDR3 sequence: CASRVTGGVTGELFF. In nucleotides, the CDR3 is TGTGCCAGCAGGGTGACAGGGGGTGTCACCGGGGAGCTGTTTTTT.

In its sample, this clonotype was seen many times. This rearrangement joins TRBV27 to TRBJ2-7; tentatively, D is TRBD2 (6 bases). The germline V gene encodes CDR1 MNHEY and CDR2 SMNVEV (reference sequence). V lost 3 bases, J lost 2 bases, and 14 bases lay in between. The CDR3 runs to 15 residues. DNA of the CDR3: TGTGCCAGCAGTTTGATAGGGAGGTCAACCTACGAGCAGTACTTC. Protein sequence: CASSLIGRSTYEQYF.

This clonotype was observed many times. This sequence joins TRBV6-1 and TRBJ2-7, with 7 bases matching TRBD1. V lost 5 bases and J lost 2; bases outside the gene matches: 12. The CDR3 has 16 residues. CDR1 and CDR2 from the germline V gene are MNHNS and SASEGT. CDR3 DNA sequence: TGTGCCAGCAGTAGCCAAGGGACAGTGGTCCCCTACGAGCAGTACTTC. It encodes CASSSQGTVVPYEQYF.

This clonotype occurred many times. CDR3 loop: CSVDRGGCGYTF. CDR3 coding DNA: TGCAGCGTTGACAGGGGTGGCTGTGGCTACACCTTC. V gene TRBV29-1 combines with J gene TRBJ1-2, with D possibly matching TRBD1 (6 bases). Germline assignment: CDR1 SQVTM and CDR2 ANQGSEA. The V and J ends lost 3 bases and 7 bases respectively, with 12 bases between them. CDR3 size: 12 residues.

This clonotype occurred many times. V gene TRBV12-3 or TRBV12-4 combines with J gene TRBJ1-2; D gene uncertain. The CDR3 runs 16 residues. The germline V and J ends were trimmed by 6 bases and 0 bases, with 17 bases remaining between them. DNA of the CDR3: TGTGCCAGCAGAGAGCACGGAACGACCCCTAACTATGGCTACACCTTC. It translates to CASREHGTTPNYGYTF.

This clonotype was observed many times. The chain recombines TRBV29-1 with TRBJ2-5; TRBD2 is a possible D gene (6 bases). The CDR3 has 15 residues. Trimming removed 8 bases at V and 0 bases at J, with 19 bases between. Per germline, CDR1 SQVTM and CDR2 ANQGSEA. The CDR3 nucleotides are TGCAGCCCTGGCTCTCTGCGGGGCTACCAAGAGACCCAGTACTTC. Encoded protein: CSPGSLRGYQETQYF.

This clonotype was picked up many times. The chain combines TRBV27 with TRBJ1-1; D remains unclear. V lost 3 bases and J 3 bases, leaving 8 bases between the germline ends. Germline V CDR1 and CDR2: MNHEY, SMNVEV (reference sequence). This CDR3 contains 13 residues. CDR3 bases: TGTGCCAGCAGTTTTACCACGGACACTGAAGCTTTCTTT. Its protein is CASSFTTDTEAFF.

This clonotype was counted ten times or more. The V gene is TRBV20-1, the J gene TRBJ1-2; D unclear. CDR1 is DFQATT and CDR2 is SNEGSKA in the germline V gene (reference sequence). CDR3 length: 12 residues. Trimming took off 7 bases at V and 6 bases at J, with 15 bases between the two ends. The CDR3 sequence is CSVWTVVDGYTF. CDR3 bases: TGCAGTGTCTGGACGGTCGTAGATGGCTACACCTTC.

This clonotype was recorded many times. The J gene is TRBJ1-2, the V gene TRBV20-1, with TRBD1 as a possible D gene (6 bases). Per the germline V gene, CDR1 is DFQATT and CDR2 is SNEGSKA (reference sequence). This CDR3 has 13 residues. Trimming pared 3 bases from V and 4 bases from J, leaving 12 bases between. The CDR3 DNA sequence: TGCAGTGCTAGCCCCCCGGACAGCTATGGCTACACCTTC. This codes for CSASPPDSYGYTF.

With respect to this clonotype: Since a much larger clone is just one base distant, this may be a read error. The CDR3 ends on some other residue instead of the conserved phenylalanine or tryptophan, so this is likely a read error. The chain employs TRBV29-1 and TRBJ2-7; D is perhaps TRBD2 (7 bases). The ends were cut back, 5 bases at V and 2 bases at J, with 13 bases in the middle. The length of the CDR3 is 13 residues. Looked up from germline, CDR1 is SQVTM and CDR2 is ANQGSEA. The CDR3, as DNA: TGCAGCGTTTCGGCGGGGGCCGCCTACGAGCAGTACTAC. Residues: CSVSAGAAYEQYY.

This sequence joins TRBV6-1 and TRBJ1-1, with D possibly matching TRBD1 (6 bases). The CDR3 contains 14 residues. Looked up from germline, CDR1 is MNHNS and CDR2 is SASEGT. The ends were cut back, 6 bases at V and 4 bases at J, with 15 bases in the middle. The CDR3: CASRTQQGITEAFF. For the CDR3, the DNA is TGTGCCAGCAGAACGCAACAGGGAATCACTGAAGCTTTCTTT.

This clonotype occurred a few times. V usage is TRBV30 and J usage is TRBJ2-5, with 13 positions matching TRBD2. The J call may be faulty, since TRBJ2-4 better matches the DNA end. Germline-derived CDR1 and CDR2 are GTSNPN and SVGIG (reference sequence). This CDR3 is 16 amino acids long. The CDR3 DNA is TGTGCCTGGAGTTTGGGGACTAGCGGGGCCGTGGACATTCAGTACTTC. Protein sequence: CAWSLGTSGAVDIQYF.

This clonotype was counted ten times or more. The rearrangement joins TRBV25-1 to TRBJ1-1, with D perhaps TRBD1 (5 bases). The CDR3 is made up of 13 amino acids. V lost 6 bases, J lost 5 bases, and 13 bases lay in between. In germline, CDR1 is MGHDK, CDR2 SYGVNS. The chain's CDR3 is CASSVPGGTEAFF. Here the CDR3 DNA reads TGTGCCAGCAGCGTTCCCGGGGGAACTGAAGCTTTCTTT.

This clonotype has at least ten counts. The chain combines TRBV30 with TRBJ1-5; a possible D gene is TRBD1 (5 bases). The CDR3 is 14 residues long. Germline lookup yields CDR1 GTSNPN and CDR2 SVGIG (reference sequence). V lost 5 bases to trimming and J lost 5 bases, with 16 bases between them. This chain's CDR3 is CAWGGATHDQPQHF. DNA for the CDR3: TGTGCCTGGGGGGGAGCAACACACGATCAGCCCCAGCATTTT.

The table lists this clonotype with many counts. The chain carries TRBV2 and TRBJ2-7; the D is unclear. Germline CDR1 reads SNHLY; CDR2 reads FYNNEI. V lost 6 bases and J 6 bases, leaving 9 bases between the germline ends. This CDR3 spans 11 amino acids. The CDR3 loop is CASSPAFEQYF. The CDR3 DNA reads as TGTGCCAGCAGCCCAGCCTTCGAGCAGTACTTC. Drawing the rest from reference TRBV2 and TRBJ2-7, the complete variable domain is EPEVTQTPSHQVTQMGQEVILRCVPISNHLYFYWYRQILGQKVEFLVSFYNNEISEKSEIFDDQFSVERPDGSNFTLKIRSTKLEDSAMYFCASSPAFEQYFGPGTRLTVT.

This clonotype was seen at least ten times. This chain joins TRBV9 and TRBJ1-2; D not resolved. The CDR3 has 14 residues. V lost 5 bases and J 2 bases, leaving 13 bases between the germline ends. CDR1 is SGDLS and CDR2 is YYNGEE in the germline V gene. CDR3 region: CASSGPYNNYGYTF. The CDR3 DNA is TGTGCCAGCAGTGGGCCGTACAACAACTATGGCTACACCTTC.